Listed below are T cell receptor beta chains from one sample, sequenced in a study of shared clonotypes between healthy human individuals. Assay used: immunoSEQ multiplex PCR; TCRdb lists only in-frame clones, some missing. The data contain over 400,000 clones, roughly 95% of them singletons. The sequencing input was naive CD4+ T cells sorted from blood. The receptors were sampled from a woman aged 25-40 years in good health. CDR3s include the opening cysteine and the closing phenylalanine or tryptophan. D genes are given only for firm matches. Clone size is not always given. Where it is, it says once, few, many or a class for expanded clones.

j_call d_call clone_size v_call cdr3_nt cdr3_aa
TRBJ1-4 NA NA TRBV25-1 TGTGCCAGCAGTGAATATGGACACAATAATGAAAAACTGTTTTTT CASSEYGHNNEKLFF
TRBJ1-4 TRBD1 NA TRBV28 TGTGCCAGCAGTCCTTCGGGGGCAGGGGGAAACGAAAAACTGTTTTTT CASSPSGAGGNEKLFF
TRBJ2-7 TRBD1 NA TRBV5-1 TGCGCCAGCAGCCGCACAGGGGGCTCCTACGAGCAGTACTTC CASSRTGGSYEQYF
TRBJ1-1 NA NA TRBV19 TGTGCCAGTAGTAGTCAGAGCGACACTGAAGCTTTCTTT CASSSQSDTEAFF
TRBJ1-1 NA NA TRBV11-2 TGTGCCAGCAGCTTAACATGGGGGAACACTGAAGCTTTCTTT CASSLTWGNTEAFF
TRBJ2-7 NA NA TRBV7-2 TGTGCCAGCAGCCCGAGGGCTAGCAGTTGGGTTCTGGGCTACGAGCAGTACTTC CASSPRASSWVLGYEQYF
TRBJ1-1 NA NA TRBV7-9 TGTGCCAGCAGCCCCGAGGGGAACACTGAAGCTTTCTTT CASSPEGNTEAFF
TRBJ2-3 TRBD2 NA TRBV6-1 TGTGCCAGCAGTGAAATAGCGGGAAGCCCAGATACGCAGTATTTT CASSEIAGSPDTQYF
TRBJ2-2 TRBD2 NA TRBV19 TGTGCCAGTCATAGCGGGAGGGCCGGTACCGGGGAGCTGTTTTTT CASHSGRAGTGELFF
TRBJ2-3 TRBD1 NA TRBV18 TGTGCCAGCTCCCCCCAGGGGGCGAAGGCAGATACGCAGTATTTT CASSPQGAKADTQYF
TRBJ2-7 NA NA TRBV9 TGTGCCAGCAGTAGGACCGGGTCCTACGAGCAGTACTTC CASSRTGSYEQYF
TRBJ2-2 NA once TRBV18 TGTGCCAGCTCACCAGGCGGGGAGCTGTTTTTT CASSPGGELFF
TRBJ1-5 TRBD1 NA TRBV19 TGTGCCAGTAGTATTCTTTTCGGGACAGGGGAGTTCGTGGGCAATCAGCCCCAGCATTTT CASSILFGTGEFVGNQPQHF
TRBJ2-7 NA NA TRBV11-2 TGTGCCAGCAGCTTAGTTTCCGGGGGCGGGAGCCCCTACGAGCAGTACTTC CASSLVSGGGSPYEQYF
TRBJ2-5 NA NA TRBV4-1 TGCGCCAGCAGCTCCCGCTTGATAGAGACCCAGTACTTC CASSSRLIETQYF